The source of this T cell receptor beta chain is a study of CD8 T cell repertoires and HIV-1 epitope variants. On the study more broadly: T cells were stimulated with Twenty-five Gag and Nef peptides separately. An uncultured baseline aliquot held 1M T cells.

Survey-depth immunoSEQ sequencing covered TCR beta CDR3 regions. Profiling relied on immunoSEQ multiplex PCR, and the TCRdb table lists in-frame clones only, not all of them. This table has 3,000 to 3,500 clones, 55% to 85% appearing once. This clone was detected only a few times. Its antigen is not known. Points from the study as a whole: Beta chains alone show antigen proliferation, not cytokine profile or function.

The sequence was obtained from a male donor with HIV. The specimen sequenced was cultured CD8+ T cells derived from PBMCs.

DNA for the CDR3: TGTGCCAGAAGCTACTTAGTCCTAGCTCCGCAGTACTTC. Amino acids: CARSYLVLAPQYF. The chain links TRBV5-3 to TRBJ2-7; D might be TRBD2 (5 bases). TRBV5-3 is filed as an ORF, its function uncertain. This CDR3 spans 13 amino acids. V was shortened by 3 bases and J by 9 bases, with 16 bases between the two germline ends.